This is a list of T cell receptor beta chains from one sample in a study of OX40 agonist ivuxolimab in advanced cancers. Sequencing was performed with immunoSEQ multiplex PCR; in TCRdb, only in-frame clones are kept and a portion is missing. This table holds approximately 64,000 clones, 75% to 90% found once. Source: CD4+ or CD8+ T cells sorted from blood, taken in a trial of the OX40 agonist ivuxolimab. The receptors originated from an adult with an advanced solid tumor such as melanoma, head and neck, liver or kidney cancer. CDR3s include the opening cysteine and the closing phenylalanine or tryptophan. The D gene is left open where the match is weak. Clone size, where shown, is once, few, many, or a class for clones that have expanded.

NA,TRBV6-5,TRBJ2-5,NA,TGTGCCAGCAGTTACGTCAGGGGAGAGACCCAGTACTTC,CASSYVRGETQYF
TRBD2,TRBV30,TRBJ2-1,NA,TGTGCCGGTCCGTCGGGGAGCGGGGGCTACAATGAGCAGTTCTTC,CAGPSGSGGYNEQFF
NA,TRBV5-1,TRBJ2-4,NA,TGCGCCAGCAGCTTGTTGCCAGCAGACATTCAGTACTTC,CASSLLPADIQYF
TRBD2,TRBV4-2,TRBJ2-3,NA,TGTGCCAGCAGCCAAGTCCTAGCGGGGAGCACAGATACGCAGTATTTT,CASSQVLAGSTDTQYF
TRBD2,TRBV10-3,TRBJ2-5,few,TGTGCCATCAGTTCTTTTAGCGGGGGGACCCAAGAGACCCAGTACTTC,CAISSFSGGTQETQYF
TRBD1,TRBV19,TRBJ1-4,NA,TGTGCCAGTAGTATTGTGGCTCCGGGACAGGGGAAGTTTAGTCTGTTTTTT,CASSIVAPGQGKFSLFF
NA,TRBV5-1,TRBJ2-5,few,TGCGCCAGCAGCTTGGGTTCGGAGGAGACCCAGTACTTC,CASSLGSEETQYF
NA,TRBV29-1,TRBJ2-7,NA,TGCAGCGTTGCGGCCAGTAGCGACGAGCAGTACTTC,CSVAASSDEQYF
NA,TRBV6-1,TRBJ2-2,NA,TGTGCCAGCAGTGAAGGGCGACAGGCCTACACCGGGGAGCTGTTTTTT,CASSEGRQAYTGELFF
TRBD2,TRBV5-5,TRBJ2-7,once,TGTGCCAGCAGCTTGGAGCCTAGCGGGGAGGGCGAGCAGTACTTC,CASSLEPSGEGEQYF
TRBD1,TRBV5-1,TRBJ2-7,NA,TGCGCCAGCAACCCAGGGACAGGGGGCAACGAGCAGTACTTC,CASNPGTGGNEQYF
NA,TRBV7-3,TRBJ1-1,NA,TGTGCCAGCAGCCCCGCAGTATCACCCACTGAAGCTTTCTTT,CASSPAVSPTEAFF
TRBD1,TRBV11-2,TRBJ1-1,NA,TGTGCCAGCAGCTTGCAACACAGGACAGGAGGGGTGAACACTGAAGCTTTCTTT,CASSLQHRTGGVNTEAFF
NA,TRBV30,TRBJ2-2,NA,TGTGCCTGGAGTGGAACGAACACCGGGGAGCTGTTTTTT,CAWSGTNTGELFF
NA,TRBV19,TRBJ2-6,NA,TGTGCCAGTAATGGGTTAACTGGGGCCAACGTCCTGACTTTC,CASNGLTGANVLTF
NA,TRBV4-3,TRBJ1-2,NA,TGCGCCAGCAGCCAAGAGGGTAGAGACTTAGATGGCTACACCTTC,CASSQEGRDLDGYTF
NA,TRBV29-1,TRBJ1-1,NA,TGCAGCGCGATTAAGAGGCAGGAGAACACTGAAGCTTTCTTT,CSAIKRQENTEAFF
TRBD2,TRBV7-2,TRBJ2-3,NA,TGTGCCAGCAGCACCGGGACTAGCGGGGGGGAGGATACGCAGTATTTT,CASSTGTSGGEDTQYF
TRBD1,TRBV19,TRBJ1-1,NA,TGTGCCAGTAGTAGAGGACAGGGGGAAGGGAGGACTGAAGCTTTCTTT,CASSRGQGEGRTEAFF
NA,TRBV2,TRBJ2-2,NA,TGTGCCAGCAGTGGGGCGAGCACCGGGGAGCTGTTTTTT,CASSGASTGELFF
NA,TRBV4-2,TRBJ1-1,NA,TGTGCCAGCAGCCAAGGGCCCATGGGGGGGAGCACTGAAGCTTTCTTT,CASSQGPMGGSTEAFF
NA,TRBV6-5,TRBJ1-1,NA,TGTGCCAGCAGTGACAGTGTGAACACTGAAGCTTTCTTT,CASSDSVNTEAFF
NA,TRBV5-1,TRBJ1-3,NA,TGCGCCAGCAGCCCCCATGGACAGACAAACAGGAACACCATATATTTT,CASSPHGQTNRNTIYF
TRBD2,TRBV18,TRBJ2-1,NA,TGTGCCAGCTCACCAAGTCAGCGGGGGGGCAGAAATGAGCAGTTCTTC,CASSPSQRGGRNEQFF
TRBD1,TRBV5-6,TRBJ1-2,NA,TGTGCCAGCAGCCAGGACAGGGCCAGGGGCTACACCTTC,CASSQDRARGYTF
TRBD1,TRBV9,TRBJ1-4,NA,TGTGCCAGCAGCCCACAGGGGAGCGAAAAACTGTTTTTT,CASSPQGSEKLFF
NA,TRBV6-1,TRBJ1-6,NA,TGTGCCAGCAGAAGACTGGGGACCGATTCACCCCTCCACTTT,CASRRLGTDSPLHF
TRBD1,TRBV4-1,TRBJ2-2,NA,TGCGCCAGCAGCCATTACAGGGGGGAAACCGGGGAGCTGTTTTTT,CASSHYRGETGELFF
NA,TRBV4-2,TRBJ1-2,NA,TGTGCCAGCAGCCAAGGAGGAGGGTCAAACTATGGCTACACCTTC,CASSQGGGSNYGYTF
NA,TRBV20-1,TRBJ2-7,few,TGCAGTGCCGAAACCTACGAGCAGTACTTC,CSAETYEQYF
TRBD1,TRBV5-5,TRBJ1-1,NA,TGTGCCAGCAGCTGGGGGACAGGGAGTCCTGAAGCTTTCTTT,CASSWGTGSPEAFF
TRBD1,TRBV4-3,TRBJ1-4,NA,TGCGCCAGCAGCCAAGAACCCAGGGGGCGACGGGAAAAACTGTTTTTT,CASSQEPRGRREKLFF
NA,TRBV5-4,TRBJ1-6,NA,TGTGCCAGCAGCCCGTCGAGAGGGGAACATTCACCCCTCCACTTT,CASSPSRGEHSPLHF
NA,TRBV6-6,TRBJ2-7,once,TGTGCCAGCAGAAGGGCTCAGTACTACGAGCAGTACTTC,CASRRAQYYEQYF
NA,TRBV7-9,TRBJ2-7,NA,TGTGCCAGCAGCTTAGGGCAATTTGGCGAGCAGTACTTC,CASSLGQFGEQYF
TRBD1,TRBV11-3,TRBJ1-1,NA,TGTGCCAGCAGCCCAGGACAGGGGGAGAACACTGAAGCTTTCTTT,CASSPGQGENTEAFF
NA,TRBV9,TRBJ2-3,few,TGTGCCAGCAGCGTTAGCGGACAATCCCACACAGATACGCAGTATTTT,CASSVSGQSHTDTQYF
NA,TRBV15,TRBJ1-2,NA,TGTGCCACCAGCAGCGACTTCCTTGTGGGCTACACCTTC,CATSSDFLVGYTF
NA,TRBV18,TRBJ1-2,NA,TGTGCCAGCTCGAGGGGCCGGACAGAAAACTATGGCTACACCTTC,CASSRGRTENYGYTF
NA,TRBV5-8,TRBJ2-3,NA,TGTGCCAGCAGCTTGGGGGGGCAAGATACGCAGTATTTT,CASSLGGQDTQYF
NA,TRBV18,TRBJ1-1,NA,TGTGCCAGCTCACCATTTTCGGAGTACACTGAAGCTTTCTTT,CASSPFSEYTEAFF
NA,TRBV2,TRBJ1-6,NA,TGTGCCAGCAAAATAGAGGCGCGATCACCCCTCCACTTT,CASKIEARSPLHF
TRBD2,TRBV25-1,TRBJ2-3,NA,TGTGCCAGCAGTGGATTAGCGGGGGGGCCCGATACGCAGTATTTT,CASSGLAGGPDTQYF
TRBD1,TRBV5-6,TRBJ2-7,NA,TGTGCCAGCAGCCATGGCGGACAGGGCTACGAGCAGTACTTC,CASSHGGQGYEQYF
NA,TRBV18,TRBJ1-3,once,TGTGCCAGCTCACCACCGGGGCAGGACACCATATATTTT,CASSPPGQDTIYF
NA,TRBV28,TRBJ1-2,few,TGTGCCAGCAGTCAGACGGCGAGGGTGTGGGGCTACACCTTC,CASSQTARVWGYTF
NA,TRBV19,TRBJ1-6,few,TGTGCCAGTAGCACTCTCCCTCTGTTATACAGGGCGAATTCACCCCTCCACTTT,CASSTLPLLYRANSPLHF
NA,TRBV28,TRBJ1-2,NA,TGTGCCATCCTACACCAACAGGGAGGCGGCTACACCTTC,CAILHQQGGGYTF
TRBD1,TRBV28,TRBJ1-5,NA,TGTGCCAGCAGTCCAGCAGGGGGGGATCAGCCCCAGCATTTT,CASSPAGGDQPQHF
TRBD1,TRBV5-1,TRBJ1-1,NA,TGCGCCAGCAGCTCGACGGGACAGGGGTGGACTGAAGCTTTCTTT,CASSSTGQGWTEAFF
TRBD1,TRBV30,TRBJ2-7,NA,TGTGCCTGGAGTGCTGGTTTGGGGACAGGGATCTACGAGCAGTACTTC,CAWSAGLGTGIYEQYF
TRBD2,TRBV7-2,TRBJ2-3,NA,TGTGCCAGCAGCTTACTGCGCGGGGGGCCGGACACAGATACGCAGTATTTT,CASSLLRGGPDTDTQYF
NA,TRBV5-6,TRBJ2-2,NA,TGTGCCAGCAGCTTAGGAACGTACCCCGGGGAGCTGTTTTTT,CASSLGTYPGELFF